Below are 24 T cell receptor beta chains sequenced from a single sample in a study of blood T cell repertoires in COVID-19 (dated by TCRdb to 2020 to 2022). The library was produced with the immunoSEQ multiplex PCR assay. TCRdb stores this immuneACCESS table with in-frame sequences only. Part of the clones is absent; in the studies checked, under half of the shortfall reflects unresolved V genes, and no reason is known for the rest. The sample records about half a million clones, 80% to 90% of which are singletons. The ten largest clones take up 3% to 4% of the sample. The sequenced sample consisted of peripheral blood. The receptor source for this set is a human donor in a cohort sampled during active COVID-19.

This sequence joins TRBV3-1 (or the pseudogene TRBV3-2) and TRBJ2-1; TRBD2 matches at 7 bases. V shed 1 base and J 6 bases; nucleotides not matched to a gene: 9. Germline assignment: CDR1 LGHDT and CDR2 YNNKEL (reference sequence). The CDR3 is 16 residues long. CDR3: CASSQGRGLVVNEQFF. The CDR3 region has the DNA TGTGCCAGCAGCCAAGGTCGAGGACTAGTCGTCAATGAGCAGTTCTTC.

The V gene is TRBV19, the J gene TRBJ1-5; 7 nucleotides line up with TRBD1. The CDR3 covers 16 residues. Trimming removed 3 bases from V and 2 bases from J; junction bases left unmatched: 7. Germline V gene sequence: CDR1 LNHDA, CDR2 SQIVND (reference sequence). CDR3 nucleotides: TGTGCCAGTAGTATGTTAGGTACAGGGGGCAATCAGCCCCAGCATTTT. Its translation is CASSMLGTGGNQPQHF.

This sequence joins TRBV5-1 and TRBJ1-2; 7 positions match TRBD1. With 4 bases clipped from V and 7 bases from J, the junction kept 16 bases outside the gene matches. Germline-derived CDR1 and CDR2 are SGHRS and YFSETQ. CDR3 length: 16 amino acids. CDR3 nucleotide sequence: TGCGCCAGCAGCCTAACCCCTACTGACAGGGTCTCTGGCTACACCTTC. This codes for CASSLTPTDRVSGYTF.

The chain is built from TRBV29-1 and TRBJ2-7; TRBD1 aligns across 7 bases. Trimming cost V 7 bases and J 3 bases; bases outside gene matches: 9. The CDR3 is 13 residues long. Looked up from germline, CDR1 is SQVTM and CDR2 is ANQGSEA. CDR3 DNA: TGCAGCGGACACCGGGACAGCAACTACGAGCAGTACTTC. Its translation is CSGHRDSNYEQYF.

The chain uses TRBV30 and TRBJ1-1; 9 nucleotides agree with TRBD1. Unmatched junction bases numbered 3, after V lost 1 base and J lost 3 bases. CDR1 GTSNPN and CDR2 SVGIG come from the germline V gene (reference sequence). CDR3 length: 14 amino acids. Here the CDR3 reads CAWSDRGRDTEAFF. CDR3 coding DNA: TGTGCCTGGAGTGACAGGGGGCGAGACACTGAAGCTTTCTTT.

This clone was seen just once. This rearrangement joins TRBV28 to TRBJ1-1; 8 bases map to TRBD1. After removal of 5 bases from V and 5 bases from J, the junction contained 13 bases not matched to a gene. The CDR3 is 16 amino acids. Germline CDR1 reads MDHEN; CDR2 reads SYDVKM. CDR3 residues: CASSPPLGQGWTEAFF. In DNA form, the CDR3 reads TGTGCCAGCAGTCCTCCCTTAGGACAGGGTTGGACTGAAGCTTTCTTT. Full variable domain (rest looked up from reference TRBV28 and TRBJ1-1): DVKVTQSSRYLVKRTGEKVFLECVQDMDHENMFWYRQDPGLGLRLIYFSYDVKMKEKGDIPEGYSVSREKKERFSLILESASTNQTSMYLCASSPPLGQGWTEAFFGQGTRLTVV.

The chain has TRBV30 and TRBJ2-1, with D possibly being TRBD1 (5 bases). This CDR3 region has 15 residues. Germline CDR1 reads GTSNPN; CDR2 reads SVGIG (reference sequence). V lost 4 bases to trimming and J lost 5 bases, with 18 bases between them. The CDR3 here is CAWTQTPVGHNEQFF. The CDR3 DNA reads as TGTGCCTGGACCCAGACCCCGGTGGGGCACAATGAGCAGTTCTTC.

The rearrangement uses TRBV4-1 and TRBJ2-5; TRBD2 matches 7 bases. The germline V gene has CDR1 MGHRA and CDR2 YSYEKL. This CDR3 region has 17 residues. Germline trimming cut 1 base from V and 3 bases from J; bases unmatched to any gene: 11. The CDR3 DNA sequence: TGCGCCAGCAGCCAAGTAGGTGCGGGAGTCACTAAAGAGACCCAGTACTTC. It codes for CASSQVGAGVTKETQYF.

J is TRBJ2-5 and V is TRBV27; D is uncertain. Germline V lookup: CDR1 MNHEY, CDR2 SMNVEV (reference sequence). The germline V and J ends were trimmed by 4 bases and 8 bases, with 23 bases remaining between them. The CDR3 covers 16 residues. The CDR3 DNA reads as TGTGCCAGCAGTTCCCTCGGTCAAAATATCCGGGTTACCCAGTACTTC. Its translation: CASSSLGQNIRVTQYF.

The gene calls are TRBV28 and TRBJ1-1; 9 nucleotides line up with TRBD1. V lost 1 base to trimming and J lost 2 bases; unmatched junction nucleotides: 11. Germline assignment: CDR1 MDHEN and CDR2 SYDVKM. This CDR3 has 18 amino acids. The DNA for the CDR3 is TGTGCCAGCAGTTTATACCCATTACAGGGGGCAGTAAACACTGAAGCTTTCTTT. Amino acid sequence: CASSLYPLQGAVNTEAFF. The complete variable domain, with remaining parts taken from reference TRBV28 and TRBJ1-1, reads DVKVTQSSRYLVKRTGEKVFLECVQDMDHENMFWYRQDPGLGLRLIYFSYDVKMKEKGDIPEGYSVSREKKERFSLILESASTNQTSMYLCASSLYPLQGAVNTEAFFGQGTRLTVV.

This chain joins TRBV4-2 and TRBJ1-2, with unresolved D. The germline gives CDR1 LGHNA, CDR2 YNFKEQ. The V and J ends lost 4 bases and 0 bases respectively, with 18 bases between them. The CDR3 is 17 residues long. CDR3 nucleotide sequence: TGTGCCAGCAGCCCCCGCGCCAGCACAGCCTCTAACTATGGCTACACCTTC. Its protein is CASSPRASTASNYGYTF.

This sequence joins TRBV19 and TRBJ1-1; TRBD1 aligns across 8 bases. This CDR3 spans 13 amino acids. Germline trimming cut 5 bases from V and 3 bases from J; bases unmatched to any gene: 2. Per the germline V gene, CDR1 is LNHDA and CDR2 is SQIVND (reference sequence). CDR3 sequence (DNA): TGTGCCAGTAGTGTGGACAGGGACACTGAAGCTTTCTTT. Protein sequence: CASSVDRDTEAFF.

V usage is TRBV9 and J usage is TRBJ2-7; D possibly corresponds to TRBD2 (6 bases). The CDR3 spans 15 residues. Between the trimmed V and J ends, which lost 2 bases and 3 bases, there was a span of 15 bases. The V gene's germline CDR1 is SGDLS and CDR2 YYNGEE. The CDR3 sequence is CASSVGVGTFYEQYF. The CDR3 nucleotides read TGTGCCAGCAGCGTGGGGGTGGGGACTTTCTACGAGCAGTACTTC.

The gene calls are TRBV27 and TRBJ2-1; 8 nucleotides agree with TRBD2. The germline gives CDR1 MNHEY, CDR2 SMNVEV (reference sequence). There are 17 residues in the CDR3. V was clipped by 2 bases and J by 4 bases; unmatched bases: 10. Here the CDR3 reads CASSLRGTRRSYNEQFF. The CDR3 DNA is TGTGCCAGCAGTTTACGCGGGACTAGGAGATCGTACAATGAGCAGTTCTTC.

This clone was seen once. The chain employs TRBV19 and TRBJ2-3, with 9 bases fitting TRBD1. The CDR3 extends over 15 amino acids. The V gene end was trimmed by 6 bases and the J gene end by 4 bases; junction bases not matched to a gene: 8. Looked up from germline, CDR1 is LNHDA and CDR2 is SQIVND (reference sequence). The CDR3 nucleotides read TGTGCCAGTAGCCTCGGGACAGGGAACGCAGATACGCAGTATTTT. Translating it yields CASSLGTGNADTQYF.

Here the CDR3 reads CAWKRTSGSNEQFF. As DNA, the CDR3 is TGTGCCTGGAAAAGAACTAGCGGGAGTAATGAGCAGTTCTTC. This chain connects TRBV30 to TRBJ2-1, with 11 bases lining up with TRBD2. Trimming removed 4 bases from V and 7 bases from J; junction bases left unmatched: 6. The V gene's germline CDR1 is GTSNPN and CDR2 SVGIG (reference sequence). The CDR3 has 14 residues.

The chain recombines TRBV9 with TRBJ2-7; possibly TRBD1 for D (6 bases). The CDR3 length is 15 residues. The ends were cut back, 3 bases at V and 5 bases at J, with 18 bases in the middle. Germline lookup yields CDR1 SGDLS and CDR2 YYNGEE. As DNA, the CDR3 is TGTGCCAGCAGCGCCGACTTACAGGGTACCGACGAGCAGTACTTC. It yields the protein CASSADLQGTDEQYF.

The table lists this clone with a few counts. This sequence joins TRBV3-1 (or the pseudogene TRBV3-2) and TRBJ2-7; D is unresolved. The CDR3 runs to 12 residues. The germline gives CDR1 LGHDT, CDR2 YNNKEL (reference sequence). The V and J ends lost 6 bases and 7 bases respectively, with 13 bases between them. The CDR3 DNA reads TGTGCCAGCAGGAAGCCTCCGAGGGAGCAGTACTTC. This gives the protein CASRKPPREQYF.

This clone has only a few counts. The chain uses TRBV10-3 and TRBJ1-2; 8 nucleotides align to TRBD1. Per germline, CDR1 ENHRY and CDR2 SYGVKD. The CDR3 is 15 amino acids. The V and J ends lost 2 bases and 2 bases, in that order; junction bases with no gene match: 4. The CDR3 region has the DNA TGTGCCATCAGTGAGAACAGGGGGGCAAACTATGGCTACACCTTC. Protein sequence: CAISENRGANYGYTF.

The chain recombines TRBV25-1 with TRBJ2-5, with D possibly matching TRBD2 (6 bases). This CDR3 comprises 15 residues. V was cut by 4 bases and J by 5 bases, with 17 bases left in between. Germline lookup yields CDR1 MGHDK and CDR2 SYGVNS. CDR3 residues: CASSVHRPGAETQYF. CDR3 coding DNA: TGTGCCAGCAGTGTCCATCGGCCGGGAGCGGAGACCCAGTACTTC.

This clone was seen only a few times. CDR3 in amino acids: CASILAEQETQYF. The CDR3 DNA is TGTGCCAGCATCCTGGCGGAACAAGAGACCCAGTACTTC. The chain has TRBV2 and TRBJ2-5, with unresolved D. Germline loops: CDR1 SNHLY, CDR2 FYNNEI. The CDR3 has 13 residues. V lost 7 bases and J 2 bases, leaving 11 bases between the germline ends.

The CDR3 sequence: CASSLDLRQGSYEQYF. DNA for the CDR3: TGTGCCAGCAGCTTAGATCTTAGGCAGGGCTCCTACGAGCAGTACTTC. V is TRBV7-2 and J is TRBJ2-7, with D perhaps TRBD1 (5 bases). Germline assignment: CDR1 SGHTA and CDR2 FQGNSA. Between the trimmed V and J ends, which lost 1 base and 0 bases, there was a span of 13 bases. This CDR3 has 16 amino acids.

The chain combines TRBV6-5 with TRBJ2-1; 7 bases map to TRBD2. The CDR3 contains 16 residues. Germline CDR1 and CDR2: MNHEY and SVGAGI. Trimming cost V 4 bases and J 2 bases; bases outside gene matches: 8. CDR3 residues: CASSSKTSPTYNEQFF. The DNA of the CDR3 is TGTGCCAGCAGTTCAAAGACTAGCCCGACCTACAATGAGCAGTTCTTC.

The chain is built from TRBV18 and TRBJ1-2, with D unclear. This CDR3 comprises 13 residues. Germline-derived CDR1 and CDR2 are KGHSH and LQKENI. V shed 4 bases and J shed 10 bases, with 16 bases lying between them. The CDR3 spells CASSLMAGRDYTF. CDR3 in DNA: TGTGCCAGCTCACTCATGGCCGGGAGGGACTACACCTTC.